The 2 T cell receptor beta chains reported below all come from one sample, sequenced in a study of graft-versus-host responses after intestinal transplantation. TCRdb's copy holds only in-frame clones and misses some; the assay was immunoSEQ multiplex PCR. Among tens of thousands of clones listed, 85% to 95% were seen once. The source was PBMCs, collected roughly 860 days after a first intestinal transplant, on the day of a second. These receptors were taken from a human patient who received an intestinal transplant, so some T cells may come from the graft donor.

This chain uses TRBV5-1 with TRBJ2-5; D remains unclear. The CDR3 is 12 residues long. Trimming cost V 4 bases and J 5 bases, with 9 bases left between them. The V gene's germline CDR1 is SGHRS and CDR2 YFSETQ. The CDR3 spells CASSSVGETQYF. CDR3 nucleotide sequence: TGCGCCAGCAGCAGCGTGGGGGAGACCCAGTACTTC.

The chain's CDR3 is CASSLRGPTAYNNQPQHF. The CDR3 DNA follows: TGTGCCAGCAGTCTCCGGGGACCGACGGCCTATAACAATCAGCCCCAGCATTTT. V and J are TRBV27 and TRBJ1-5; maybe TRBD1 (5 bases). V shed 5 bases and J shed 3 bases, with 23 bases lying between them. The CDR3 consists of 18 residues. Germline CDR1 MNHEY, CDR2 SMNVEV (reference sequence).